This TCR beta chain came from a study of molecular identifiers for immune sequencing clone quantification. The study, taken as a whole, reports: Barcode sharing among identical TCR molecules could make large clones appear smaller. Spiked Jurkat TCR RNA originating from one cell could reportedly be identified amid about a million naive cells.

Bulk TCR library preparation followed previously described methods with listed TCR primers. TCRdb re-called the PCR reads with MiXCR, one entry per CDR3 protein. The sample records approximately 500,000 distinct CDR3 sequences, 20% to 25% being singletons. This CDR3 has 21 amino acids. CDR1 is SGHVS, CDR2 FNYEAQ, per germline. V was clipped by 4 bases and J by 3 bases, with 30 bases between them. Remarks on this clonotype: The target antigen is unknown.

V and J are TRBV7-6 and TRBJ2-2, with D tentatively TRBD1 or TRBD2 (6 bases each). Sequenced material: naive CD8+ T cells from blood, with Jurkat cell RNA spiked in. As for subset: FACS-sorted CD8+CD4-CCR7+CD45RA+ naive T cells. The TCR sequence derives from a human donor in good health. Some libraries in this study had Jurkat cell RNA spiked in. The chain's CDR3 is CASSSPGGREGRLWDTGELFF. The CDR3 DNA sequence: TGTGCCAGCAGCTCCCCTGGGGGGCGGGAAGGTCGACTCTGGGACACCGGGGAGCTGTTTTTT.